The 24 T cell receptor beta chains below were found in one sample sequenced in a study of hypomethylating agent response in myelodysplastic syndrome. Clones were read by immunoSEQ multiplex PCR, and TCRdb kept only the in-frame ones, dropping some. The sample consists of around 1,700 clones, around 88% of them appearing once. The sample here was bone marrow, taken before or after starting hypomethylating agent treatment for myelodysplastic syndrome (not recorded which). All receptors come from a human donor with myelodysplastic syndrome.

V is TRBV6-6 and J is TRBJ2-3; 7 bases fit TRBD1. With 2 bases clipped from V and 1 base from J, the junction kept 0 bases outside the gene matches. Germline CDR1 and CDR2: MNHNY and SVGAGI (reference sequence). The CDR3 length is 14 residues. CDR3 nucleotides: TGTGCCAGCAGTTACGGACAGGGCACAGATACGCAGTATTTT. The encoded protein is CASSYGQGTDTQYF.

The chain is built from TRBV15 and TRBJ1-1; D might be TRBD1 (5 bases). Germline CDR1 is LNHNV and CDR2 is YYDKDF (reference sequence). V gave up 0 bases and J gave up 10 bases, with 21 bases separating them. CDR3 size: 16 residues. The CDR3 sequence: CATSRDDPRTGGGAFF. The DNA of the CDR3 is TGTGCCACCAGCAGAGATGACCCCCGAACAGGTGGCGGAGCTTTCTTT.

This chain joins TRBV6-6 and TRBJ1-3; D might be TRBD1 (6 bases). The germline gives CDR1 MNHNY, CDR2 SVGAGI (reference sequence). This CDR3 has 16 residues. Trimming shortened V by 5 bases and J by 0 bases, and 14 bases separated the two germline ends. CDR3 sequence: CASSQASGVSGNTIYF. CDR3 DNA: TGTGCCAGCAGTCAGGCCTCAGGGGTCTCTGGAAACACCATATATTTT.

V is TRBV6-1 and J is TRBJ1-4; TRBD1 matches at 7 bases. Germline loops: CDR1 MNHNS, CDR2 SASEGT. After removal of 0 bases from V and 8 bases from J, the junction contained 3 bases not matched to a gene. This CDR3 contains 14 residues. The DNA of the CDR3 is TGTGCCAGCAGTGAAGCGACAGGGCGGGAAAAACTGTTTTTT. Its translation is CASSEATGREKLFF.

J is TRBJ2-2 and V is TRBV29-1, with 8 bases aligning to TRBD1. Per germline, CDR1 SQVTM and CDR2 ANQGSEA. J lost 8 bases, V lost 7 bases, and 6 bases had no gene match. The CDR3 has 12 residues. The CDR3 DNA sequence: TGCAGCGCAACCCAGGGGGCGGGGGAGCTGTTTTTT. This translates into CSATQGAGELFF.

The genes are TRBV12-2 and TRBJ2-5; the table calls TRBD1, which could not be checked here. TRBV12-2 is noted as a pseudogene. CDR3 size: 14 residues. CDR3 in amino acids: CASLVQYRGETQYF. The CDR3, as DNA: TGTGCAAGTCTCGTTCAATACAGGGGAGAGACCCAGTACTTC.

V gene TRBV9 combines with J gene TRBJ2-3, with a possible D match to TRBD1 (5 bases). The CDR3 consists of 17 residues. The germline V gene encodes CDR1 SGDLS and CDR2 YYNGEE. The V end lost 0 bases, the J end lost 3 bases, and 17 bases lay between the germline ends. The CDR3, as DNA: TGTGCCAGCAGCGTAGTTTCAGGTCTTCAGGGAACAGATACGCAGTATTTT. This encodes CASSVVSGLQGTDTQYF.

This rearrangement joins TRBV5-1 to TRBJ2-1, with 9 bases identical to TRBD1. The V segment lost 4 bases and the J segment 5 bases; nucleotides outside the gene matches: 10. This CDR3 has 16 residues. CDR1 and CDR2 (germline): SGHRS, YFSETQ. The CDR3 bases are TGCGCCAGCAGCCTGCAGGGACAGGGTTGGAACAATGAGCAGTTCTTC. It specifies CASSLQGQGWNNEQFF.

The V call is TRBV5-1, the J call TRBJ1-6; 10 bases align to TRBD1. Germline V CDR1 and CDR2: SGHRS, YFSETQ. The CDR3 covers 16 residues. Trimming removed 2 bases from V and 7 bases from J; junction bases left unmatched: 6. The CDR3 is CASSFLGTGENSPLHF. In DNA form, the CDR3 reads TGCGCCAGCAGCTTCCTCGGGACAGGGGAGAATTCACCCCTCCACTTT. The complete variable domain, with remaining parts taken from reference TRBV5-1 and TRBJ1-6, reads KAGVTQTPRYLIKTRGQQVTLSCSPISGHRSVSWYQQTPGQGLQFLFEYFSETQRNKGNFPGRFSGRQFSNSRSEMNVSTLELGDSALYLCASSFLGTGENSPLHFGNGTRLTVT.

V gene TRBV28 combines with J gene TRBJ1-3, with D unclear. CDR3 size: 13 residues. With 7 bases removed from V and 2 bases from J, the gap between germline ends came to 9 bases. The V gene's germline CDR1 is MDHEN and CDR2 SYDVKM. The CDR3 region is CASKIPPGNTIYF. Here the CDR3 DNA reads TGTGCCAGCAAAATCCCTCCTGGAAACACCATATATTTT.

V usage is TRBV10-2 and J usage is TRBJ2-1; a possible D gene is TRBD1 (6 bases). V lost 6 bases to trimming and J lost 0 bases, with 9 bases between them. Germline V gene data show CDR1 as WSHSY and CDR2 as SAAADI. This CDR3 is built from 14 residues. The CDR3: CASRKTGSYNEQFF. Written as DNA, the CDR3 is TGCGCCAGCAGGAAGACAGGCTCCTACAATGAGCAGTTCTTC.

The chain couples TRBV10-3 to TRBJ1-2; D is possibly TRBD1 (6 bases). Germline V gene sequence: CDR1 ENHRY, CDR2 SYGVKD. Between the trimmed V and J ends, which lost 4 bases and 6 bases, there was a span of 9 bases. The CDR3 spans 12 residues. CDR3 DNA sequence: TGTGCCATCAGTGGGACAGCTAATGGCTACACCTTC. It codes for CAISGTANGYTF.

This clone appeared a single time. The gene calls are TRBV20-1 and TRBJ2-3; 7 nucleotides agree with TRBD1. Germline CDR1 is DFQATT and CDR2 is SNEGSKA (reference sequence). The CDR3 totals 11 residues. The CDR3 is CSTLQGDTQYF. The DNA for the CDR3 is TGCAGCACCTTACAGGGGGATACGCAGTATTTT.

The rearrangement uses TRBV7-2 and TRBJ2-1, with 9 nucleotides matching TRBD2. CDR3 length: 17 residues. Germline V gene sequence: CDR1 SGHTA, CDR2 FQGNSA. Trimming cost V 2 bases and J 9 bases; bases outside gene matches: 14. The CDR3: CASSLKVGGGGPGEQFF. CDR3 DNA: TGTGCCAGCAGCTTAAAGGTCGGCGGGGGGGGTCCGGGTGAGCAGTTCTTC.

CDR3 in amino acids: CASSVGQGTEAFF. CDR3 DNA: TGCGCCAGCAGCGTGGGACAGGGCACTGAAGCTTTCTTT. The J gene is TRBJ1-1, the V gene TRBV5-1, with 9 bases fitting TRBD1. The CDR3 is 13 amino acids. The V gene end was trimmed by 4 bases and the J gene end by 4 bases; junction bases not matched to a gene: 2. Per germline, CDR1 SGHRS and CDR2 YFSETQ.

V and J are TRBV2 and TRBJ1-5; tentative D call: TRBD1 (5 bases). V lost 6 bases to trimming and J lost 0 bases, with 21 bases between them. Germline assignment: CDR1 SNHLY and CDR2 FYNNEI. CDR3 length: 18 amino acids. In DNA form, the CDR3 reads TGTGCCAGCAGCGGAGAACCCTCGGGGCCCGATAGCAATCAGCCCCAGCATTTT. Translating it yields CASSGEPSGPDSNQPQHF.

The chain couples TRBV7-7 to TRBJ2-1, with D uncertain. Looked up from germline, CDR1 is SSHAT and CDR2 is FNYEAQ (reference sequence). V was shortened by 0 bases and J by 4 bases, with 4 bases between the two germline ends. The CDR3 spans 13 residues. CDR3: CASSLALYNEQFF. CDR3 sequence (DNA): TGTGCCAGCAGCTTAGCCCTGTACAATGAGCAGTTCTTC.

This chain connects TRBV28 to TRBJ1-3; 9 positions match TRBD1. The CDR3 is 16 residues long. CDR1 MDHEN and CDR2 SYDVKM come from the germline V gene. After removal of 5 bases from V and 4 bases from J, the junction contained 9 bases not matched to a gene. This chain's CDR3 is CASSVVGQGFGNTIYF. As DNA, the CDR3 is TGTGCCAGCAGTGTCGTCGGACAGGGGTTCGGAAACACCATATATTTT.

In DNA form, the CDR3 reads TGTGCCACCAGGGTCGGGGGCGACACTGAAGCTTTCTTT. Translated: CATRVGGDTEAFF. The gene calls are TRBV5-4 and TRBJ1-1; a weak D match, TRBD1 (6 bases). CDR1 is SGHNT and CDR2 is YYREEE in the germline V gene (reference sequence). V lost 9 bases to trimming and J lost 3 bases, with 15 bases between them. CDR3 length equals 13 residues. Full variable domain (outside the CDR3, taken from reference TRBV5-4 and TRBJ1-1): ETGVTQSPTHLIKTRGQQVTLRCSSQSGHNTVSWYQQALGQGPQFIFQYYREEENGRGNFPPRFSGLQFPNYSSELNVNALELDDSALYLCATRVGGDTEAFFGQGTRLTVV.

J is TRBJ2-1 and V is TRBV6-1, with D possibly TRBD1 on 6 matching bases. Between the trimmed V and J ends, which lost 0 bases and 6 bases, there was a span of 9 bases. Germline lookup yields CDR1 MNHNS and CDR2 SASEGT. The CDR3 is 14 residues long. The CDR3 DNA is TGTGCCAGCAGTGAAGCGCGAGGGGGCAATGAGCAGTTCTTC. This encodes CASSEARGGNEQFF.

The chain couples TRBV7-2 to TRBJ2-4; D perhaps matches TRBD1 (6 bases). This CDR3 spans 16 amino acids. V lost 2 bases and J 0 bases, leaving 11 bases between the germline ends. Germline CDR1 is SGHTA and CDR2 is FQGNSA. CDR3 in amino acids: CASSLMTDRAKNIQYF. The CDR3, as DNA: TGTGCCAGCAGCTTAATGACGGACAGAGCCAAAAACATTCAGTACTTC.

The J gene is TRBJ1-3, the V gene TRBV18; no clear D. CDR1 and CDR2 (germline): KGHSH, LQKENI. Trimming took off 5 bases at V and 2 bases at J, with 13 bases between the two ends. CDR3 length equals 15 residues. In nucleotides, the CDR3 is TGTGCCAGCTCAAGAGGACCAGGTGCTGGAAACACCATATATTTT. It yields the protein CASSRGPGAGNTIYF.

The rearrangement links TRBV4-1 to TRBJ2-1; D might be TRBD2 (6 bases). Germline loops: CDR1 MGHRA, CDR2 YSYEKL. This CDR3 region has 15 residues. V lost 1 base and J 9 bases, leaving 16 bases between the germline ends. CDR3 coding DNA: TGCGCCAGCAGCCAAGGGGGGACTCGAGCGGCTGAGCAGTTCTTC. It specifies CASSQGGTRAAEQFF.

The CDR3 DNA sequence: TGTGCCACCGGGGCAGGGGGAAGGGAGACCCAGTACTTC. It yields the protein CATGAGGRETQYF. The rearrangement uses TRBV10-3 and TRBJ2-5; 7 nucleotides match TRBD1. CDR1 ENHRY and CDR2 SYGVKD come from the germline V gene. This CDR3 comprises 13 residues. With V trimmed by 10 bases and J by 5 bases, 10 bases remained unmatched.